Below are 17 T cell receptor beta chains sequenced from a single sample in a study of OX40 agonist ivuxolimab in advanced cancers. Generated by immunoSEQ multiplex PCR, the TCRdb table keeps only in-frame clones and is missing some. Altogether around 94,000 clones are present, around 85% being singletons, with the ten largest covering 3% to 4%. The source material was CD4+ or CD8+ T cells sorted from blood, sampled in a trial of the OX40 agonist ivuxolimab. The receptors stem from an adult with an advanced solid tumor such as melanoma, head and neck, liver or kidney cancer.

The chain carries TRBV9 and TRBJ1-3; D might be TRBD1 (5 bases). The CDR3 is made up of 15 amino acids. V was trimmed by 0 bases and J by 4 bases, leaving 11 bases between them. Germline CDR1 reads SGDLS; CDR2 reads YYNGEE. The CDR3 coding sequence is TGTGCCAGCAGCGTAGATGGCAGGGAAGGAAACACCATATATTTT. The encoded protein is CASSVDGREGNTIYF.

J is TRBJ2-3 and V is TRBV10-3, with 14 bases fitting TRBD2. The V gene's germline CDR1 is ENHRY and CDR2 SYGVKD. V dropped 0 bases and J dropped 4; count of bases not matched to a gene: 3. CDR3 length: 17 residues. The CDR3 loop reads CAISESGTSGSADTQYF. CDR3 nucleotides: TGTGCCATCAGTGAGTCTGGGACTAGCGGGAGCGCAGATACGCAGTATTTT.

This clone has a count of ten or more. The rearrangement links TRBV9 to TRBJ2-2; D gene unclear. V was cut by 0 bases and J by 6 bases, with 12 bases left in between. Germline CDR1 is SGDLS and CDR2 is YYNGEE. This CDR3 comprises 15 residues. The CDR3 nucleotides read TGTGCCAGCAGCGTAGGCATCCAAGGACCCGGGGAGCTGTTTTTT. Encoded protein: CASSVGIQGPGELFF.

The rearrangement joins TRBV4-2 to TRBJ2-7, with D possibly being TRBD2 (6 bases). Germline V lookup: CDR1 LGHNA, CDR2 YNFKEQ. V was pared by 4 bases and J by 4 bases, with 20 bases between. The CDR3 is 16 amino acids. CDR3 bases: TGTGCCAGCAGCCCCGGCTTAAGGCGGGATCGGTACGAGCAGTACTTC. Protein: CASSPGLRRDRYEQYF.

V and J are TRBV5-6 and TRBJ2-2, with 7 nucleotides matching TRBD1. This CDR3 contains 15 residues. Germline CDR1 is SGHDT and CDR2 is YYEEEE. J lost 0 bases, V lost 4 bases, and 3 bases had no gene match. The CDR3 loop is CASSGQGANTGELFF. CDR3 DNA sequence: TGTGCCAGCAGCGGTCAGGGGGCGAACACCGGGGAGCTGTTTTTT.

The rearrangement links TRBV6-5 to TRBJ2-2, with D hard to call. Germline-derived CDR1 and CDR2 are MNHEY and SVGAGI. This CDR3 is 13 amino acids long. The V gene lost 8 bases and the J gene lost 5 bases, with 12 bases spanning the gap. The CDR3 sequence is CASHPDITGELFF. The CDR3 DNA reads TGTGCCAGCCATCCCGACATAACCGGGGAGCTGTTTTTT.

The chain has TRBV6-1 and TRBJ2-7; D is uncertain. Trimming shortened V by 4 bases and J by 2 bases, and 9 bases separated the two germline ends. Per the germline V gene, CDR1 is MNHNS and CDR2 is SASEGT. The CDR3 contains 13 residues. The CDR3 region is CASSVNLAYEQYF. The CDR3 DNA is TGTGCCAGCAGTGTAAATTTGGCCTACGAGCAGTACTTC.

The chain's CDR3 is CAISESERPYEQYF. In DNA form, the CDR3 reads TGTGCCATCAGTGAGTCCGAGCGACCCTACGAGCAGTACTTC. The chain links TRBV10-3 to TRBJ2-7, with unresolved D. The germline V gene encodes CDR1 ENHRY and CDR2 SYGVKD. Trimming took off 0 bases at V and 2 bases at J, with 8 bases between the two ends. There are 14 residues in the CDR3.

This chain connects TRBV5-1 to TRBJ2-1; unclear D gene. Looked up from germline, CDR1 is SGHRS and CDR2 is YFSETQ. The CDR3 runs 15 residues. V lost 1 base to trimming and J lost 9 bases, with 17 bases between them. The CDR3 is CASSLSLEYAPEQFF. The CDR3 DNA follows: TGCGCCAGCAGCTTGTCGCTGGAGTACGCGCCTGAGCAGTTCTTC.

The chain combines TRBV10-3 with TRBJ2-3; either TRBD1 or TRBD2 may fit D (5 bases each). Per germline, CDR1 ENHRY and CDR2 SYGVKD. This CDR3 is 13 amino acids long. Deletions cut 10 bases from V and 7 bases from J, with 18 bases between. In nucleotides, the CDR3 is TGTGCCACAAGACAGTGGGGGATGAATACGCAGTATTTT. It codes for CATRQWGMNTQYF.

The chain is built from TRBV7-9 and TRBJ2-1; 10 nucleotides match TRBD2. Germline V CDR1 and CDR2: SEHNR, FQNEAQ (reference sequence). CDR3 length equals 15 residues. The ends lost 7 bases at V and 2 bases at J; junction bases unmatched: 5. CDR3 loop: CASISGRAPYNEQFF. The CDR3 region has the DNA TGTGCCAGCATCAGCGGGAGGGCCCCCTACAATGAGCAGTTCTTC.

This chain connects TRBV5-1 to TRBJ2-7; D call uncertain. V gave up 0 bases and J gave up 4 bases, with 8 bases separating them. Germline-derived CDR1 and CDR2 are SGHRS and YFSETQ. The CDR3 loop spans 13 amino acids. CDR3 DNA: TGCGCCAGCAGCTTGGCCAAAGGTTACGAGCAGTACTTC. Translated: CASSLAKGYEQYF.

The chain employs TRBV4-3 and TRBJ1-2; TRBD1 agrees at 7 bases. CDR3 length: 15 amino acids. V gave up 0 bases and J gave up 8 bases; unmatched junction bases: 9. In germline, CDR1 is LGHNA, CDR2 YSLEER. The CDR3 sequence is CASSQEPTGLWGYTF. The CDR3 bases are TGCGCCAGCAGCCAAGAACCGACAGGGCTATGGGGCTACACCTTC.

This clone was counted a single time. The chain is built from TRBV27 and TRBJ1-1; D gene unclear. Germline CDR1 and CDR2: MNHEY and SMNVEV (reference sequence). The CDR3 has 13 residues. Deletions cut 5 bases from V and 2 bases from J, with 9 bases between. The CDR3, as DNA: TGTGCCAGCAGTGGGGTCGATAACACTGAAGCTTTCTTT. As protein: CASSGVDNTEAFF.

This chain connects TRBV28 to TRBJ2-3; perhaps TRBD1 as D (6 bases). Trimming took off 8 bases at V and 2 bases at J, with 11 bases between the two ends. CDR3 length equals 13 residues. Germline values: CDR1 MDHEN, CDR2 SYDVKM. CDR3 region: CASATGNTDTQYF. The DNA of the CDR3 is TGTGCCAGCGCGACAGGCAACACAGATACGCAGTATTTT.

This clone was counted many times. The chain recombines TRBV11-3 with TRBJ2-2; D unresolved. The CDR3 runs 12 residues. The germline V and J ends were trimmed by 1 base and 6 bases, with 3 bases remaining between them. CDR1 and CDR2 from the germline V gene are SGHNT and YENEEA. For the CDR3, the DNA is TGTGCCAGCAGCTTAGTGCCCGGGGAGCTGTTTTTT. The encoded protein is CASSLVPGELFF.

This clone was seen once. The chain is built from TRBV11-1 and TRBJ2-5; a weak D match, TRBD2 (5 bases). Germline loops: CDR1 SGHAT, CDR2 FQDESV (reference sequence). The germline V and J ends were trimmed by 1 base and 5 bases, with 11 bases remaining between them. The length of the CDR3 is 14 residues. The CDR3 DNA reads as TGTGCCAGCAGCTTAGGAGGGCCTGCCGAGACCCAGTACTTC. Protein product: CASSLGGPAETQYF.